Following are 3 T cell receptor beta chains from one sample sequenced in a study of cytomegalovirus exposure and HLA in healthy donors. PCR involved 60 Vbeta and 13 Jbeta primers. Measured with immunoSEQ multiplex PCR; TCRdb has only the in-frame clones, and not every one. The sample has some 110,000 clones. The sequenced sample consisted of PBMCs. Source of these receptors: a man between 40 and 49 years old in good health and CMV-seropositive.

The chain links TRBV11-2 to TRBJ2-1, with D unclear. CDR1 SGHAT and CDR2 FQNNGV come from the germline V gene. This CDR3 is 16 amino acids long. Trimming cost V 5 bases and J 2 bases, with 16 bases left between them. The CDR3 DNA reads TGTGCCAGCAGCCCTACCCCCCCCGGAGCCTACAATGAGCAGTTCTTC. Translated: CASSPTPPGAYNEQFF.

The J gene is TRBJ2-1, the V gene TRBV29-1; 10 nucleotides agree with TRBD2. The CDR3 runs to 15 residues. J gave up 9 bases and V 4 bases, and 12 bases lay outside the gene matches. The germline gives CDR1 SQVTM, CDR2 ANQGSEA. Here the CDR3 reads CSVATGASGRGEQFF. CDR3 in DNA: TGCAGCGTTGCAACAGGGGCTAGCGGGAGAGGTGAGCAGTTCTTC.

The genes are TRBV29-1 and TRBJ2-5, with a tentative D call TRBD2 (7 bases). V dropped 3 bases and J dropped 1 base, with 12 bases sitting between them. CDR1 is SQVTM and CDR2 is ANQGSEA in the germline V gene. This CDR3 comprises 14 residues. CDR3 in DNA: TGCAGCGTTGAGGGGGGGCCGGCCCAAGAGACCCAGTACTTC. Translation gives CSVEGGPAQETQYF.